This entry describes one T cell receptor (beta chain). Antigen specificity is unknown. The missing conserved phenylalanine or tryptophan at the end of this CDR3 makes a read error likely. The DNA is omitted, as the CDR3 cannot be located on it reliably, and the CDR3 follows TCRdb's listing. The data are from a study of tumor-infiltrating lymphocytes in primary liver carcinoma. Whole-study findings and limits: Tumor-adjacent and tumor-blood pairs overlapped less than tumor region pairs did.

TCR beta cDNA was prepared out of about 530 ng total RNA by means of a constant-region primer. Libraries covering TCR beta were generated through three nested multiplex PCR rounds (using a slightly modified ARM-PCR). TCRdb redid the calling of the multiplex PCR reads with MiXCR, one entry per CDR3 protein. The sample carries 55,000 to 65,000 distinct CDR3 sequences, less than 75% recorded once. Without any cell sorting, roughly 20-32 mg of bulk tissue yielded co-extracted RNA and DNA. Sample: liver tumor tissue from sampling region 2. The subset: tumor region T2, inferior pole. This TCR was recovered from a man aged 35 to 55 with primary liver carcinoma and hepatitis B virus infection.

Here the CDR3 reads CASSQEYGQGFWTESLI. The chain couples TRBV4-2 to TRBJ1-1; TRBD1 is the table's D call and was not checked against the DNA. Germline V CDR1 and CDR2: LGHNA, YNFKEQ. The CDR3 length is 17 residues, termini included.